This entry concerns a single TCR beta chain. Its antigen is as yet unknown. Assay: immunoSEQ multiplex PCR; the TCRdb copy retains only in-frame clones and omits some. The table includes 170,000 or so clones, around 63% detected once. This sample was taken from a study of shared clonotypes between healthy human individuals. The study, taken as a whole, reports: In having few donors, the study represented limited genetic and exposure-history diversity. In a few donors, around 5% of naive CD4 clonotypes appeared in common. Depth of sequencing was expected to influence donor clonotype sharing.

Naive CD45RA+ and memory CD45RA-negative subsets were split from CD4+ cells. Germline assignment: CDR1 MNHEY and CDR2 SMNVEV (reference sequence). The V end was cut by 7 bases, the J end by 0 bases, with 13 bases between. This CDR3 has 14 amino acids. The clonotype originates from a man aged 25-40 years in good health. Sequences were obtained from memory CD4+ T cells sorted from blood. Specified subset: CD45RA-negative fraction. This chain links TRBV27 with TRBJ2-7; D might be TRBD2 (5 bases). Written as DNA, the CDR3 is TGTGCCAGCAAAGGCACGGGGAGCTCCTACGAGCAGTACTTC. Translating gives CASKGTGSSYEQYF.